The 22 T cell receptor beta chains below come from one sample, sequenced in a study of T cell clonality in common variable immunodeficiency. The study, taken as a whole, reports: In common variable immunodeficiency, TCR beta chains reportedly carried fewer deletions and N-nucleotide insertions.

For these receptors, no antigen is known. Only in-frame clones appear in the TCRdb table, and some are missing; sequencing was by immunoSEQ multiplex PCR. Singletons are absent from the sample, which has 30,000 or so clones. Sample: peripheral blood mononuclear cells. Receptor source: a human donor with common variable immunodeficiency.

As to this clone: The read stops 3 residues short of the end of the CDR3; the missing end is completed from the germline J gene. The chain is built from TRBV2 and TRBJ1-4, with D perhaps TRBD1 (6 bases). V dropped 7 bases and J dropped 6 bases, with 15 bases sitting between them. CDR1 is SNHLY and CDR2 is FYNNEI in the germline V gene. The CDR3 has 14 amino acids. CDR3 loop: CASTFAGADEKLFF. The CDR3 DNA, read in part, is TGTGCCAGCACCTTCGCGGGGGCGGATGAAAAA.

This clone has at least ten counts. The CDR3 end lies 3 residues beyond the end of the read and is filled in from the germline J gene. The rearrangement links TRBV10-3 to TRBJ2-7; 7 positions agree with TRBD1. CDR3 size: 15 residues. V trimming: 6 bases; J trimming: 2 bases; junction bases outside the gene matches: 10. Germline V gives CDR1 ENHRY, CDR2 SYGVKD. CDR3 region: CAIRSGTVVTYEQYF. The sequenced part of the CDR3 DNA is TGTGCCATCAGATCCGGGACAGTCGTTACCTACGAG.

The sequenced CDR3 bases are TGCAGTGCTAGAGATCAGGCAAGAAGCTCCTACGAG. It translates to CSARDQARSSYE. The whole CDR3 sequence is CSARDQARSSYEQYF. V is TRBV20-1 and J is TRBJ2-7; D uncertain. The read halts 3 residues ahead of the CDR3 end, with the missing end drawn from the germline J gene. The ends were cut back, 0 bases at V and 0 bases at J, with 12 bases in the middle. CDR3 length: 15 residues. Germline V gene lookup returns CDR1 DFQATT and CDR2 SNEGSKA (reference sequence).

In its sample, this clone was seen many times. The read ends 3 residues shy of where the CDR3 ends; the end is completed using the germline J gene. The rearrangement joins TRBV7-9 to TRBJ1-2; TRBD1 matches at 8 bases. The CDR3 is 15 residues long. Trimming took 1 base from V and 5 from J; bases not matched to a gene: 6. Per germline, CDR1 SEHNR and CDR2 FQNEAQ (reference sequence). CDR3 amino acids: CASSLGQGADYGYTF. The CDR3 bases that were read are TGTGCCAGCAGCTTAGGCCAGGGGGCTGATTATGGC.

Of note for this clone: The CDR3 is cut off 3 residues early in the read; its end comes from the germline J gene. The J gene is TRBJ1-1, the V gene TRBV19, with D perhaps TRBD1 (6 bases). The CDR3 covers 15 residues. Germline CDR1 and CDR2: LNHDA and SQIVND (reference sequence). V lost 3 bases to trimming and J lost 0 bases, with 11 bases between them. The part of the CDR3 DNA that was read is TGTGCCAGTAGTATGTTGGACAGCTTGAACACTGAA. As protein: CASSMLDSLNTE. The whole CDR3 protein is CASSMLDSLNTEAFF.

Note on this clone: The read ends 3 residues shy of where the CDR3 ends; the end is completed using the germline J gene. This sequence joins TRBV19 and TRBJ1-1; tentative D call: TRBD1 (6 bases). Trimming left V 5 bases short and J 5 bases short, with 21 bases between. The CDR3 is made up of 16 amino acids. The germline gives CDR1 LNHDA, CDR2 SQIVND (reference sequence). CDR3 protein: CASSHPSSRGLTEAFF. The CDR3 DNA, read in part, is TGTGCCAGTAGTCATCCATCATCCAGGGGCCTGACTGAA.

On this clone: The read gets to within 3 residues of the CDR3 end, and the germline J gene fills in the rest. The rearrangement links TRBV2 to TRBJ2-7; no reliable D call. Looked up from germline, CDR1 is SNHLY and CDR2 is FYNNEI. Deletions cut 4 bases from V and 3 bases from J, with 7 bases between. The CDR3 sequence is 12 residues long. The sequenced part of the CDR3 DNA is TGTGCCAGCAGTGTTGTCCGCTACGAG. Protein: CASSVVRYE. The CDR3 reads in full as CASSVVRYEQYF. Drawing the rest from reference TRBV2 and TRBJ2-7, the complete variable domain is EPEVTQTPSHQVTQMGQEVILRCVPISNHLYFYWYRQILGQKVEFLVSFYNNEISEKSEIFDDQFSVERPDGSNFTLKIRSTKLEDSAMYFCASSVVRYEQYFGPGTRLTVT.

About this clone: The CDR3 extends 3 residues past the end of the read, so its final part is completed from the germline J gene. The chain joins TRBV7-9 to TRBJ1-3; 9 bases map to TRBD1. In germline, CDR1 is SEHNR, CDR2 FQNEAQ (reference sequence). J lost 6 bases, V lost 4 bases, and 4 bases had no gene match. This CDR3 comprises 14 residues. The sequenced part of the CDR3 DNA is TGTGCCAGCAGCTGGGGACAGGGCGCAAACACC. Its translation is CASSWGQGANT. The entire CDR3 protein is CASSWGQGANTIYF.

This clone was observed at least ten times. The CDR3 bases that were read are TGCAGCGTTGCGGAGGGGGCCCTCAATGGGCCC. Amino acids: CSVAEGALNGP. The full CDR3 protein reads CSVAEGALNGPQHF. The gene calls are TRBV29-1 and TRBJ1-5; TRBD1 agrees at 7 bases. The read halts 3 residues ahead of the CDR3 end, with the missing end drawn from the germline J gene. Germline-derived CDR1 and CDR2 are SQVTM and ANQGSEA. Unmatched junction bases numbered 12, after V lost 4 bases and J lost 9 bases. This CDR3 spans 14 amino acids. Complete variable domain (other parts from reference TRBV29-1 and TRBJ1-5): SAVISQKPSRDICQRGTSLTIQCQVDSQVTMMFWYRQQPGQSLTLIATANQGSEATYESGFVIDKFPISRPNLTFSTLTVSNMSPEDSSIYLCSVAEGALNGPQHFGDGTRLSIL.

The table lists this clone with a few counts. Read data end 3 residues before the CDR3 end; the end is taken from the germline J gene. V gene TRBV5-1 combines with J gene TRBJ2-3; 10 bases are shared with TRBD2. This CDR3 contains 15 residues. The germline CDR1 and CDR2 sequences are SGHRS and YFSETQ. J was trimmed by 5 bases and V by 7 bases; bases with no gene match: 10. This chain's CDR3 is CASVSGGAPGDTQYF. The covered CDR3 bases are TGCGCCAGCGTCAGCGGGGGGGCTCCGGGAGATACG.

CDR3 residues: CASSQLAGGPYEQYF. Partial CDR3 DNA: TGTGCCAGCTCACAACTAGCGGGGGGGCCTTACGAG. This chain joins TRBV18 and TRBJ2-7, with 13 bases identical to TRBD2. The CDR3 goes on 3 residues after the read ends, and that part is filled in from the germline J gene. Germline V gene sequence: CDR1 KGHSH, CDR2 LQKENI. This CDR3 contains 15 residues. V was clipped by 4 bases and J by 4 bases; unmatched bases: 4.

A remark on this clone: The sequenced fragment ends 3 residues before the CDR3 boundary, so the rest is inferred from the germline J gene. The chain recombines TRBV6-1 with TRBJ2-7; tentatively, D is TRBD2 (6 bases). The V gene lost 4 bases and the J gene lost 0 bases, with 13 bases spanning the gap. The CDR3 is made up of 15 amino acids. Germline V gene lookup returns CDR1 MNHNS and CDR2 SASEGT. Incomplete CDR3 DNA: TGTGCCAGCAGTGCCCCGAGGAGGGCCTCCTACGAG. Its protein is CASSAPRRASYE. The entire CDR3 sequence reads CASSAPRRASYEQYF.

This clone came up a few times. The read terminates 3 residues ahead of where the CDR3 ends, so the germline J gene completes it. This sequence joins TRBV18 and TRBJ1-1; possibly TRBD1 for D (6 bases). CDR3 length: 13 amino acids. The germline V gene has CDR1 KGHSH and CDR2 LQKENI. V gave up 5 bases and J gave up 1 base, with 8 bases separating them. The sequenced part of the CDR3 DNA is TGTGCCAGCTCAGCCAGGGGGAACACTGAA. Its translation: CASSARGNTE. The CDR3 reads in full as CASSARGNTEAFF.

This clone came up a few times. Sequencing ends 3 residues short of the CDR3 end; the germline J gene provides the rest. The J gene is TRBJ1-1, the V gene TRBV2; no clear D gene. CDR1 and CDR2 (germline): SNHLY, FYNNEI. The CDR3 is made up of 15 amino acids. V lost 7 bases and J 0 bases, leaving 15 bases between the germline ends. The part of the CDR3 DNA that was read is TGTGCCAGCAACCTCGACGGCGACATGAACACTGAA. It specifies CASNLDGDMNTE. The CDR3 in full is CASNLDGDMNTEAFF. The entire variable domain, with the rest obtained from reference TRBV2 and TRBJ1-1, is as follows: EPEVTQTPSHQVTQMGQEVILRCVPISNHLYFYWYRQILGQKVEFLVSFYNNEISEKSEIFDDQFSVERPDGSNFTLKIRSTKLEDSAMYFCASNLDGDMNTEAFFGQGTRLTVV.

This clone was found a few times. The read comes to an end 3 residues before the CDR3 does, leaving the germline J gene to fill in the end. The J gene is TRBJ1-6, the V gene TRBV19; 9 nucleotides line up with TRBD1. Germline trimming cut 3 bases from V and 7 bases from J; bases unmatched to any gene: 4. Germline values: CDR1 LNHDA, CDR2 SQIVND (reference sequence). The CDR3 length is 15 residues. The chain's CDR3 is CASSIAGTGNSPLHF. The covered CDR3 bases are TGTGCCAGTAGTATCGCGGGGACAGGGAATTCACCC.

The sample holds a few counts of this clone. The CDR3 goes on 3 residues after the read ends, and that part is filled in from the germline J gene. The rearrangement joins TRBV19 to TRBJ2-6, with unresolved D. The V end was cut by 6 bases, the J end by 1 base, with 7 bases between. CDR3 length equals 14 residues. Germline CDR1 and CDR2: LNHDA and SQIVND (reference sequence). The sequenced part of the CDR3 DNA is TGTGCCAGTAGATCCCTTTCTGGGGCCAACGTC. Protein sequence: CASRSLSGANV. The whole CDR3 protein reads CASRSLSGANVLTF. The full variable domain, in which reference TRBV19 and TRBJ2-6 provide the parts outside the CDR3, is DGGITQSPKYLFRKEGQNVTLSCEQNLNHDAMYWYRQDPGQGLRLIYYSQIVNDFQKGDIAEGYSVSREKKESFPLTVTSAQKNPTAFYLCASRSLSGANVLTFGAGSRLTVL.

A few counts support this clone. The CDR3 spells CSVEDTTGFRGYTF. The sequenced part of the CDR3 DNA is TGCAGCGTTGAAGATACAACAGGGTTTAGGGGC. The chain employs TRBV29-1 and TRBJ1-2; perhaps TRBD1 as D (6 bases). With the read ending 3 residues before the CDR3 end, the germline J gene is used to fill in that end. There are 14 residues in the CDR3. Germline CDR1 SQVTM, CDR2 ANQGSEA.

Judged by abundance, this clone is medium-sized (0.01 to 0.1%). The observed sequence ends 3 residues before the CDR3 terminus, with the missing tail filled in from the germline J gene. The sample has other DNA sequences that encode this CDR3 too. The genes are TRBV7-3 and TRBJ2-2, with 9 positions matching TRBD2. Germline V gene data show CDR1 as SGHTA and CDR2 as FQGTGA. After removal of 0 bases from V and 2 bases from J, the junction contained 1 base not matched to a gene. The CDR3 loop spans 16 amino acids. CDR3 residues: CASSLTSGGNTGELFF. CDR3 bases read: TGTGCCAGCAGCTTAACTAGCGGGGGTAACACCGGGGAG.

Partial CDR3 DNA: TGTGCCACCTCAGGAGTCTATAGCAATCAGCCC. Protein: CATSGVYSNQP. The whole CDR3 sequence reads CATSGVYSNQPQHF. J is TRBJ1-5 and V is TRBV2; D gene unclear. The sequenced fragment ends 3 residues before the CDR3 boundary, so the rest is inferred from the germline J gene. CDR3 length equals 14 residues. Trimming stripped 10 bases from V and 0 bases from J, with 13 bases between. The V gene's germline CDR1 is SNHLY and CDR2 FYNNEI.

Remarks on this clone: The read falls 3 residues short of the CDR3 end, and the missing part is taken from the germline J gene. The V gene is TRBV20-1, the J gene TRBJ2-7, with D perhaps being TRBD1 or TRBD2 (5 bases each). The V gene's germline CDR1 is DFQATT and CDR2 SNEGSKA (reference sequence). This CDR3 is built from 16 residues. V lost 2 bases to trimming and J lost 0 bases, with 17 bases between them. The part of the CDR3 DNA that was read is TGCAGTGCTAGAAGGATTGGGCCAGGGAGCTCCTACGAG. Its translation: CSARRIGPGSSYE. The whole CDR3 sequence is CSARRIGPGSSYEQYF.

Notes on this clone: Coverage ceases 3 residues before the CDR3 finishes, and the germline J gene fills in the end. The chain joins TRBV7-2 to TRBJ2-3; 8 positions match TRBD2. The junction had 1 base not matched to a gene; V was cut back by 0 bases and J by 5 bases. The germline gives CDR1 SGHTA, CDR2 FQGNSA. The length of the CDR3 is 14 residues. The CDR3: CASSLAAGGDTQYF. Incomplete CDR3 DNA: TGTGCCAGCAGCTTAGCGGCGGGGGGAGATACG.

This clone was seen a handful of times. The read finishes 3 residues shy of the CDR3 end, and the germline J gene is used to complete it. V is TRBV6-2 or TRBV6-3 and J is TRBJ1-1; tentative D call: TRBD1 (5 bases). The CDR3 is 15 amino acids. In germline, CDR1 is MNHEY, CDR2 SVGEGT. V lost 5 bases to trimming and J lost 6 bases, with 19 bases between them. The covered CDR3 bases are TGTGCCAGCAGTGATCCAGCCGTGGGGCGGTCTGAA. Encoded protein: CASSDPAVGRSE. The whole CDR3 protein reads CASSDPAVGRSEAFF.